This TCR beta chain emerged from a study of T cell repertoires in cytomegalovirus infection. Concerning this clonotype itself: Its antigen is not identified.

A single record per CDR3 protein comes from TCRdb applying MiXCR to the reads. The profile shows about 530,000 distinct CDR3 sequences, roughly 29% of them singletons. General observations from the study: CMV-specific HLA-C-restricted TCR beta clonotypes dominated the ex vivo response. There were carriers of CMV plus the relevant HLA, and cumulative public TCR beta family frequency identified them.

This receptor was obtained from a human donor in good health (CMV status not recorded). Some clones in this sample may be carry-over from other donors' samples. The sequenced sample consisted of PBMCs.

CDR3 DNA sequence: TGCAGTGCTTCACTTCCCGGGCCGTACTATGGCTACACCTTC. The encoded protein is CSASLPGPYYGYTF. V and J are TRBV20-1 and TRBJ1-2; unclear D gene. Looked up from germline, CDR1 is DFQATT and CDR2 is SNEGSKA (reference sequence). CDR3 length: 14 amino acids. Trimming took 5 bases from V and 3 from J, leaving 16 bases between them.